This T cell receptor (beta chain) was identified in a study of vaccination and CD4 T cells after COVID-19. Study details: Post-vaccine specimens were obtained a median about 70 days after dose two (range 14 to 241).

The assay that was used to sequence DNA from cultured CD4+ T cells was the Oncomine TCR Beta short-read assay. Extraction of genomic DNA was performed on cultured CD4+ T cells. TCRdb ran MiXCR on the PCR reads and lists one entry per CDR3 protein. Among 9,500 to 14,000 distinct CDR3 sequences listed, less than 35% were seen once. This clonotype is categorized as medium-sized. Its target is unknown. Findings and limits, study-wide: A median of approximately 90% of reactive clones, in convalescent patients, became evident only post-vaccination.

The treatment was: approximately 11-day PBMC culture with coronavirus spike peptide pools or control peptides (ViraFEST assay). Germline V CDR1 and CDR2: DFQATT, SNEGSKA (reference sequence). Trimming took off 7 bases at V and 2 bases at J, with 11 bases between the two ends. The CDR3 covers 12 residues. This chain joins TRBV20-1 and TRBJ1-2; D not resolved. Sequencing was carried out using cultured CD4+ T cells from blood. The TCR comes from a human donor with COVID-19. CDR3 DNA: TGCAGTGGAGGTGAACAGAACTATGGCTACACCTTC. Translated: CSGGEQNYGYTF.